Sequencing of this T cell receptor beta chain was carried out in a study of blood T cell repertoires in COVID-19. Across the study: The origin of the acute and convalescent COVID-19 samples was the United States, Italy and Spain. T cells, B-cell-depleted T cells, or PBMCs supplied cDNA or gDNA.

Between the trimmed V and J ends, which lost 2 bases and 8 bases, there was a span of 4 bases. Per germline, CDR1 SGHVS and CDR2 FNYEAQ. The CDR3 is 11 residues long. Original processing notes: Reference gene primers were amplified, and this amplification served to estimate nucleated cell counts. Sequencing used immunoSEQ multiplex PCR; TCRdb keeps in-frame clones, though not all of them. D and trimming were read from the DNA, whereas the V and J calls and clone size are those reported in that table. This table has 120,000 or so clones, 84% appearing once. Sequencing was carried out using peripheral blood. The sequence was obtained from a woman aged 30 to 39 who had recovered from COVID-19. The gene calls are TRBV7-6 and TRBJ2-1; no definite D call. The CDR3 DNA follows: TGTGCCAGCAGCTTATATGATGAGCAGTTCTTC. It is translated as CASSLYDEQFF.